This entry is about one T cell receptor (beta chain). Its antigen is unknown. One base away there is no much larger clone; base qualities are not given. The data stem from a study of cytomegalovirus exposure and HLA in healthy donors listed by TCRdb under 2017. Describing the broader study: According to an earlier analysis of 450 to 650 of the donors, about 179 million T cells yielded 90 million to 130 million unique TCR beta sequences and approximately 300 Gb of sequence data. Besides the first cohort of 666 subjects, a separate validation cohort made up of roughly 120 different subjects was used. In a later genetic analysis, genome-wide SNP genotypes for about three fifths of the roughly 670 donors were used, and that subset was treated as a discovery cohort. To predict cytomegalovirus infection status, the study brought together high-throughput TCR immunosequencing, statistical association of individual TCRs with disease status, and machine learning. Among the roughly 400 genotyped donors, about 85% belonged to the genetic ancestry cluster associated with self-reported Caucasian donors. The study aimed to test whether signatures of past pathogen exposure could be identified by cataloging public T cell receptors. A later analysis re-examined previously published TCR beta repertoires from hundreds of donors and added high-resolution HLA genotyping to investigate patterns of TCR occurrence. Five DR-DQ haplotypes were treated as single units for association and clustering because of strong linkage in the cohort. Across 398 genotyped donors of the cohort, an average of about 250,000 unique TCR beta nucleotide sequences per donor were sequenced, and roughly 18% of those sequences were non-productive. In an earlier analysis of 587 of the donors, high-throughput TCR beta sequencing was used to judge whether each TCR beta V gene segment behaved as functional or pseudogenic. The number of typed donors differed by locus: roughly 629-640 for A, B, C, DRB1 and DQB1; 500 to 550 for DQA1; approximately 610 for DPA1; and 400 to 480 for DPB1. The study used immunosequencing to profile the T cell repertoires of 666 subjects and linked those repertoires to cytomegalovirus serostatus. Class I and class II HLA loci were covered by the typing at four-digit resolution. Rather than drawing on any new phenotypic data, the later analysis identified candidate immune exposures from TCR beta sequences and the way those sequences occurred across donors. All discovery cohort repertoires had been generated using a single sequencing platform. Alongside the repertoire data, information on donor age, sex, ethnicity and CMV serostatus was compiled. Approximately 310 gigabases of sequencing data and tens of millions of unique TCR sequences made up an early release that covered several hundred HLA-typed donors. What the study reported, not specific to this receptor: The cohort was sequenced for TCR beta chains only, and without alpha or paired-chain data the features that could be detected were limited. In a later analysis, some 18,000 TCR beta sequences were associated with specific HLA alleles at a false discovery rate of 0.05. For the cohort, immune exposure information was limited to CMV serostatus. Assigning TCR associations to individual alleles was difficult when HLA alleles, especially DR and DQ, strongly co-occurred. In the study, 150 to 200 TCR beta chains were listed as associated with cytomegalovirus. In an earlier analysis of some 500 of the donors, most TCR beta V segments appeared in productive rearrangements about 87% or about 30% of the time, broadly matching IMGT annotations. Compared with equally common non-associated chains, HLA-associated TCR beta chains in a later analysis were more clonally expanded and had lower generation probabilities. Because the 87-base-pair reads could not distinguish some IMGT-functional V segments, including TRBV6-2 and TRBV6-3, those segments were excluded. In a later analysis, the rate of TCR association differed among HLA loci, with DRB1 alleles having the most associated TCRs and HLA-C alleles having the fewest. Because HLA typing was missing for some donors at each locus, association tests included only the typed subset. Linkage disequilibrium might explain the correlated functional status among segregating V segments, but an unknown experimental factor could not be ruled out. The classifier was reported to diagnose cytomegalovirus status with high specificity and sensitivity in both the original and validation cohorts. The sequencing pipeline was judged likely to have produced a cluster of highly shared sequence variants as a technical artifact. It was suggested by the authors that the approach could potentially be generalized to other disease states and immunological phenotypes. Several of the top co-occurrence clusters appeared to be linked to parvovirus B19, influenza, CMV and Epstein-Barr virus, according to a later analysis. Because counts were too low, seventeen rarely observed V segments, including chromosome 9 orphons, were excluded from the earlier analysis of 587 of the donors. Most CMV-associated TCR beta chains appeared to be HLA-restricted in a later analysis, and the HLA associations seemed to be driven largely by CMV exposure. Sequencing depth was assumed to be roughly uniform across donors in the presence/absence analyses, though that assumption may not hold. A further reported finding was that TCR beta sequences accurately predicted the HLA-A and HLA-B alleles for most subjects in the first cohort. In a later genetic analysis, fewer N-insertions in productive TCRs were reported among donors in an Asian-associated ancestry cluster than the roughly 640-donor mean. A few of the identified cytomegalovirus-associated TCR beta chains were confirmed in vitro to be specific for cytomegalovirus antigens. Most TCR sequences were seen in very few donors, while some public TCRs were found in many individuals. In a later genetic analysis, a missense DCLRE1C variant was associated with V-gene and J-gene trimming of TCR beta chains, and the association was replicated in an independent cohort.

Libraries were made using the immunoSEQ multiplex PCR assay. A mixture of 60 forward primers for TCR Vbeta segments and 13 reverse primers for TCR Jbeta segments was used in the multiplex PCR. The CDR3 region of rearranged TCR beta genes was amplified from genomic DNA with a multiplex PCR assay. The amplified TCR beta libraries were sequenced on the Illumina HiSeq System as 87-base-pair reads. The published analysis was carried out like this. A later analysis counted 65 million to 90 million unique TCR beta chains across the 550 to 750 repertoires, and some 11 million of these chains were shared by at least two donors. Raw reads were error-corrected and collapsed into unique sequences with a nearest-neighbor algorithm that merged closely related sequences to remove PCR and sequencing errors. To assign V, D and J gene segments, CDR3 sequences were aligned to IMGT reference sequences. For a sequence to be retained, at least a six-nucleotide match to both a V gene segment and a J gene segment was required. Rearrangements were called productive when the CDR3 lacked stop codons and stayed in frame with V and J; all others were non-productive. Following IMGT convention, CDR3 was defined as the stretch from the second conserved V-encoded cysteine up to the conserved J-encoded phenylalanine. The earlier analysis of fewer than 750 of the donors excluded sequences that lacked an unambiguous match to a single V gene segment. An earlier analysis of approximately 590 of the donors classified V segments as functional when productive rearrangements were above 56.7% and as segregating when the standard deviation between donors was above 5%. A statistical classification framework was built for diagnosing cytomegalovirus status from the catalog of TCR beta chain sequences. In a later analysis, TCR nucleotide sequences were compared against IMGT/GENE-DB human TR gene sequences so that V and J genes could be assigned. Using the TCRdist pipeline, a later analysis assigned CDR3 sequences along with most-parsimonious VDJ recombination scenarios. In a later analysis, every TCR beta chain was defined by the combination of its CDR3 amino acid sequence and its V-gene family, and reads without a unique V-gene family were dropped. A later analysis removed nearly 600 highly shared, low-generation-probability nucleotide sequences to deal with suspected cross-contamination and a sequencing artifact. A later analysis calculated a clonal expansion index for each public chain from normalized within-repertoire ranks of inferred template counts. Generation probabilities in a later analysis came from a VDJ recombination model fitted to out-of-frame rearrangements, and those results were checked against IGoR. In a later analysis, TCR-TCR, TCR-HLA and TCR-CMV co-occurrence was scored with hypergeometric tests, and a repertoire-size bias correction was applied to TCR pairs. To estimate false discovery rates, a later analysis permuted the HLA or CMV assignments 20 times. In a later analysis, co-occurring TCRs were grouped using DBSCAN, and TCRdist sequence similarity was added for clustering within HLA-allele-positive subsets. Repertoires with fewer than 30,000 or more than 120,000 public chains, plus five repertoires with anomalous nucleotide sharing, were excluded from co-occurrence clustering. In its TCRdb copy, this immuneACCESS table keeps in-frame sequences only and misses some clones. Where compared with another copy, unresolved V genes explain less than half of these, and the others have no known cause. That table furnishes V, J and clone size, whereas the DNA furnished D and trimming. Within this sample are just over 85,000 clones, with approximately 80% of them counted one time only. The ten largest clones capture over 3% of the sample.

The cohort consisted of some 730 healthy bone marrow donors. At the time of sampling, every cohort member was nominally healthy, though immune exposures that went unrecorded were likely present. The donor was CMV seronegative and belonged to the group of several hundred seronegative cohort members. Each donor provided a peripheral blood sample, and peripheral blood mononuclear cells were used for TCR beta sequencing. Genomic DNA extraction from the blood cell samples was performed with the Qiagen DNeasy Blood Extraction Kit. For CDR1 and CDR2, the germline V gene lists LGHNA and YSLEER. V lost 1 base and J lost 7 bases; the stretch between them is 17 bases long. The CDR3 holds 16 amino acids from the cysteine to the phenylalanine. Only the CDR3 DNA stays, 48 bases, in frame from base 1.

The sequence derives from a man aged 40-55 years in good health and CMV-seronegative. The chain is made from TRBV4-3 and TRBJ1-5; TRBD1 is a weak D gene call, 5 bases matching. Sequencing used PBMCs. The DNA is TGCGCCAGCAGCCAAGCCCGACGGGGGGTCGGACAGCCCCAGCATTTT. It is translated as CASSQARRGVGQPQHF.